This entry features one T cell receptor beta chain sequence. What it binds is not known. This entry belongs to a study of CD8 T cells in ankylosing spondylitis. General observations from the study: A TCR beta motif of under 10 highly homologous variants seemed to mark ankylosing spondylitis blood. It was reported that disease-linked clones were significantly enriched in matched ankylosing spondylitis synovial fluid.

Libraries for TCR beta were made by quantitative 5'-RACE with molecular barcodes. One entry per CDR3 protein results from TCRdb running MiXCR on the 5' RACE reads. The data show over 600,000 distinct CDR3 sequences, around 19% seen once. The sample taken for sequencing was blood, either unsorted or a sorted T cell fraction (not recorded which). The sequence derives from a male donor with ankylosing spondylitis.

CDR3: CAFCSSTVRSDQETQYF. The CDR3 nucleotides read TGTGCCTTCTGTTCATCCACCGTACGGTCAGACCAAGAGACCCAGTACTTC. The chain combines TRBV12-3 or TRBV12-4 with TRBJ2-5; D ambiguous. The germline V and J ends were trimmed by 11 bases and 0 bases, with 25 bases remaining between them. The CDR3 runs 17 residues.